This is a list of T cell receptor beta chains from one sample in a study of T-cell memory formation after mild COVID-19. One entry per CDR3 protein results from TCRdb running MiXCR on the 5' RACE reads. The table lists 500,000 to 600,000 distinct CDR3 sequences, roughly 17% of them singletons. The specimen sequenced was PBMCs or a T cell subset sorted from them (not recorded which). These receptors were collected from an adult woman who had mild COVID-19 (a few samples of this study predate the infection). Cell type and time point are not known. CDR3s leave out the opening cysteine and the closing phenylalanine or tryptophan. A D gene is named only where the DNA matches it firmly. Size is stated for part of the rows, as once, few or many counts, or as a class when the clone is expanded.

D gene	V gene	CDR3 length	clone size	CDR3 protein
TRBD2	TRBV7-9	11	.	ASSAGGTYEQY
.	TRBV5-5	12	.	ASSPGEYKVEQF
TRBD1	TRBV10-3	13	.	AISDGQGFTYEQY
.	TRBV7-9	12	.	ASSQELVTDTQY
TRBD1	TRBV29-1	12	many	SVVGQGFSYEQY
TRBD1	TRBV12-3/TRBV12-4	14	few	ASSLRGVRGLYGYT
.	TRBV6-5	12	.	ASSYGPGVYGYT
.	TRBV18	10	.	ASSHTAWEQY
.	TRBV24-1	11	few	ATSEGPHNEQF
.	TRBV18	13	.	ASSPLMEGYYGYT
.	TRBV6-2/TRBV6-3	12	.	ASSYSQGNQPQH
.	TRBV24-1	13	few	ATSDHTGRGYEQY
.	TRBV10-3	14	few	ASSKSGTYSTGELF
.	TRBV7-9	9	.	ASSLDFGYT
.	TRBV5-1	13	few	ASSLDGGSYNEQF
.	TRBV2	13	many	ASSLNPQPPETQY
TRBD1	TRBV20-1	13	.	SASKRQGLNTEAF
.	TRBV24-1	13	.	ATSDYPRGGNTIY
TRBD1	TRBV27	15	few	ASSLSGQGFDTGELF
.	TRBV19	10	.	ASSAVSKKLF
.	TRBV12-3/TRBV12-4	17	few	ASSLYRRGIGGISYEQY
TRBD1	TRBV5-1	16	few	ASSLVFPGQGDSYEQY
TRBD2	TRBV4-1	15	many	ASSLLASGGAGDTQY
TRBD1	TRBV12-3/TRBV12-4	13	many	ASSTRQGPNTEAF
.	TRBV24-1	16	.	ATSEGTRNTSSYNEQF
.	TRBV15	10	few	ATSSRKETQY
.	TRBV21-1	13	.	ASTPAGSVTYGYT
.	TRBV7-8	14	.	ASSSWDLDPNEKLF
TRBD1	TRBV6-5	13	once	ASSYGRQGAVEAF
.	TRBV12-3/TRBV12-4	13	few	ASNPAGSQAGELF
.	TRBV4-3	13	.	ASSQEARGPYEQY
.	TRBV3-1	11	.	ASSPQGGSEQF
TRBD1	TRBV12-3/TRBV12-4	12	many	ASSWDSAYNEQF
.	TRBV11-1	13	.	ASSAPGTFQETQY
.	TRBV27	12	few	ASSLYSPNTEAF
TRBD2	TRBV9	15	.	ASSSGGFAGEGETQY
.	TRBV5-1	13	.	ASSTTGFRDQPQH